These 4 T cell receptor beta chains share one sample of origin, sequenced in a study of CD8+ T cells in alopecia areata. Sequencing relied on a cDNA template that was reverse transcribed from extracted RNA. Measured with immunoSEQ multiplex PCR; TCRdb has only the in-frame clones, and not every one. Recorded here are more than 250,000 clones, with no singletons, and the ten leading clones hold 1.2%. Combined cutaneous lymph node cells underwent sorting by CD4, CD8alpha, NKG2D, NKG2ACE and additional markers. The sequencing input was CD4+ T cells sorted from a lymph node. These receptors all come from a C3H/HeJ mouse with alopecia areata. As its MHC haplotype, the strain has H2-k.

As for this clone: Gene labels here are mouse ones. Read sequence stops 4 residues before the CDR3 end, and the germline J gene provides the missing end. The rearrangement joins TRBV1 to TRBJ1-2; D possibly corresponds to TRBD1 (5 bases). The CDR3 extends over 14 amino acids. Between the trimmed V and J ends, which lost 6 bases and 0 bases, there was a span of 11 bases. Per the germline V gene, CDR1 is NSQYPW and CDR2 is LRSPGD (reference sequence). The covered CDR3 bases are TGCACCTGCAGGCCGGGACTCTCAAACTCC. This encodes CTCRPGLSNS. The full CDR3 is CTCRPGLSNSDYTF.

With regard to this clone: The genes and germline here are from mouse. The read halts 4 residues ahead of the CDR3 end, with the missing end drawn from the germline J gene. Within the sample, other DNA sequences also encode this same CDR3. The V and J genes are TRBV13-2 and TRBJ2-7; 11 bases match TRBD2. V lost 5 bases and J lost 3; bases outside the gene matches: 4. Germline assignment: CDR1 NNHNN and CDR2 SYGAGS (reference sequence). This CDR3 is 14 amino acids long. The CDR3 spells CASGPGLGVYEQYF. The sequenced CDR3 bases are TGTGCCAGCGGCCCGGGACTGGGGGTCTAT.

Regarding this clone: Genes and germline come from the mouse. The read terminates 4 residues before the CDR3 end, so the remaining end is supplied by the germline J gene. The sample holds other DNA sequences that translate to the same CDR3. The rearrangement links TRBV5 to TRBJ2-7, with 12 bases lining up with TRBD2. In germline, CDR1 is LGHNA, CDR2 YNLKQL (reference sequence). The CDR3 has 15 residues. With 2 bases clipped from V and 3 bases from J, the junction kept 2 bases outside the gene matches. The CDR3 loop reads CASSQRTGGGYEQYF. The CDR3 bases that were read are TGTGCCAGCAGCCAACGGACTGGGGGGGGCTAT.

In this sample, this clone turned up a few times. The germline and genes are mouse ones. The read falls 4 residues short of the CDR3 end, and the missing part is taken from the germline J gene. This chain links TRBV13-2 with TRBJ2-5; 10 nucleotides align to TRBD2. Per germline, CDR1 NNHNN and CDR2 SYGAGS (reference sequence). V shed 0 bases, J shed 2 bases, and the junction held 3 bases outside the gene matches. This CDR3 is 16 amino acids long. The CDR3 sequence: CASGDATGGPQDTQYF. Partial CDR3 DNA: TGTGCCAGCGGTGATGCGACTGGGGGGCCCCAAGAC.